The 18 T cell receptor beta chains below all came from one sample that was sequenced in a study of post-analysis software for immune sequencing data. Notes on the study in general: Controls had lower frequencies than patients of four or five TRBV segments, which included TRBV5-6, TRBV5-1 and TRBV20-1.

The TCR beta cDNA libraries contained unique molecular identifiers. One entry per CDR3 protein, called by TCRdb with MiXCR from the PCR reads. The top ten hold roughly 0.54% of the sample, which has hundreds of thousands of distinct CDR3 sequences, 30% seen once. Their target antigens are unknown. Sequenced input: blood. All receptors derive from a girl under 18 with multiple sclerosis.

This clonotype was seen more than once but under ten times. V is TRBV27 and J is TRBJ2-1; TRBD1 matches at 7 bases. Germline V gives CDR1 MNHEY, CDR2 SMNVEV (reference sequence). Trimming took 5 bases from V and 0 from J; bases not matched to a gene: 4. The CDR3 runs to 15 residues. CDR3 sequence reads: CASSHKGASYNEQFF. The DNA of the CDR3 is TGTGCCAGCAGTCATAAGGGGGCCTCCTACAATGAGCAGTTCTTC.

This clonotype was seen repeatedly, ten times or more. This sequence joins TRBV7-2 and TRBJ2-1; tentative D call: TRBD2 (5 bases). V was shortened by 3 bases and J by 8 bases, with 11 bases between the two germline ends. This CDR3 has 13 amino acids. From germline, CDR1 is SGHTA and CDR2 FQGNSA. The DNA for the CDR3 is TGTGCCAGCAGCTTGAGAGCGGATGATGAGCAGTTCTTC. Residues: CASSLRADDEQFF.

This clonotype was counted many times. This chain uses TRBV7-2 with TRBJ2-3; D is unclear. Germline assignment: CDR1 SGHTA and CDR2 FQGNSA. The CDR3 has 14 residues. The V end was cut by 3 bases, the J end by 0 bases, with 7 bases between. This chain's CDR3 is CASSFDSSTDTQYF. Written as DNA, the CDR3 is TGTGCCAGCAGCTTCGATTCCAGCACAGATACGCAGTATTTT.

J is TRBJ2-5 and V is TRBV9, with D unresolved. Germline V gives CDR1 SGDLS, CDR2 YYNGEE. This CDR3 region has 13 residues. Trimming stripped 1 base from V and 5 bases from J, with 9 bases between. DNA of the CDR3: TGTGCCAGCAGCGTAATGGCCGGGGAGACCCAGTACTTC. This codes for CASSVMAGETQYF.

The rearrangement joins TRBV28 to TRBJ2-1; no clear D. Looked up from germline, CDR1 is MDHEN and CDR2 is SYDVKM. This CDR3 has 12 residues. V gave up 7 bases and J gave up 13 bases, with 17 bases separating them. CDR3 DNA sequence: TGTGCCAGCAAGGTGGGGAAAGAGACCCAGTTCTTC. Amino acid sequence: CASKVGKETQFF.

This clonotype was detected only a few times. The chain carries TRBV19 and TRBJ2-5, with TRBD1 matching over 8 bases. CDR1 is LNHDA and CDR2 is SQIVND in the germline V gene (reference sequence). Unmatched junction bases numbered 4, after V lost 3 bases and J lost 1 base. CDR3 size: 15 residues. The CDR3 sequence is CASSMGTGLQETQYF. The CDR3 nucleotides read TGTGCCAGTAGTATGGGGACAGGACTCCAAGAGACCCAGTACTTC.

This clonotype was recorded a few times. The chain carries TRBV7-2 and TRBJ1-5, with no clear D. The CDR3 runs 16 residues. Germline values: CDR1 SGHTA, CDR2 FQGNSA. V lost 0 bases, J lost 2 bases, and 11 bases lay in between. CDR3 protein: CASSLAQPRGNQPQHF. The CDR3 DNA follows: TGTGCCAGCAGCTTAGCCCAGCCCCGGGGCAATCAGCCCCAGCATTTT.

There are a few counts of this clonotype. The chain couples TRBV3-1 to TRBJ2-1, with 11 bases fitting TRBD1. This CDR3 is built from 16 residues. Germline V gene sequence: CDR1 LGHDT, CDR2 YNNKEL (reference sequence). J lost 2 bases, V lost 2 bases, and 2 bases had no gene match. The CDR3 loop reads CASSQLDRGPYNEQFF. The DNA of the CDR3 is TGTGCCAGCAGCCAATTGGACAGGGGGCCCTACAATGAGCAGTTCTTC.

The rearrangement uses TRBV6-5 and TRBJ2-3; TRBD2 matches 12 bases. This CDR3 has 18 amino acids. V lost 4 bases, J lost 1 base, and 9 bases stayed unmatched. The germline CDR1 and CDR2 sequences are MNHEY and SVGAGI. This CDR3 reads CASSLGLAGGIGTDTQYF. The CDR3 nucleotides read TGTGCCAGCAGTTTAGGCCTAGCGGGAGGGATAGGCACAGATACGCAGTATTTT.

The chain links TRBV5-4 to TRBJ2-5; TRBD2 might be the D (7 bases). Germline V gene lookup returns CDR1 SGHNT and CDR2 YYREEE (reference sequence). This CDR3 is 16 amino acids long. Between the trimmed V and J ends, which lost 4 bases and 1 base, there was a span of 17 bases. The CDR3 DNA sequence: TGTGCCAGCAGCCGGATGGGGGAGGGGGGCCAAGAGACCCAGTACTTC. Translated: CASSRMGEGGQETQYF.

This clonotype was observed a handful of times. The CDR3 reads CASTPRGGAYEQYF. CDR3 nucleotides: TGTGCCAGCACCCCACGGGGCGGAGCCTACGAGCAGTACTTC. V gene TRBV28 combines with J gene TRBJ2-7; perhaps D is TRBD1 or TRBD2 (5 bases each). The V end was cut by 7 bases, the J end by 2 bases, with 15 bases between. The CDR3 extends over 14 amino acids. Germline V CDR1 and CDR2: MDHEN, SYDVKM. Combining the CDR3 with reference TRBV28 and TRBJ2-7 gives the whole variable domain DVKVTQSSRYLVKRTGEKVFLECVQDMDHENMFWYRQDPGLGLRLIYFSYDVKMKEKGDIPEGYSVSREKKERFSLILESASTNQTSMYLCASTPRGGAYEQYFGPGTRLTVT.

V gene TRBV20-1 combines with J gene TRBJ2-7, with 10 positions matching TRBD1. The CDR3 loop spans 13 amino acids. CDR1 DFQATT and CDR2 SNEGSKA come from the germline V gene (reference sequence). V dropped 6 bases and J dropped 4; count of bases not matched to a gene: 6. CDR3 coding DNA: TGCAGTGCCGAGGACAGGGGGGGGTACGAGCAGTACTTC. The encoded protein is CSAEDRGGYEQYF.

The chain recombines TRBV7-6 with TRBJ1-5, with a weak D call TRBD1 (6 bases). The germline V and J ends were trimmed by 5 bases and 3 bases, with 23 bases remaining between them. The CDR3 has 18 amino acids. The germline V gene encodes CDR1 SGHVS and CDR2 FNYEAQ. This CDR3 is CASSPSGPQGLVNQPQHF. CDR3 sequence (DNA): TGTGCCAGCAGCCCATCGGGCCCCCAGGGGCTTGTCAATCAGCCCCAGCATTTT.

The genes are TRBV5-1 and TRBJ2-5; D not certain. V was clipped by 0 bases and J by 11 bases, with 17 bases between them. This CDR3 spans 14 amino acids. Per germline, CDR1 SGHRS and CDR2 YFSETQ. The chain's CDR3 is CASSLALAHNEQYF. The CDR3 coding sequence is TGCGCCAGCAGCTTGGCACTGGCTCACAATGAGCAGTACTTC.

In its sample, this clonotype was seen a few times. V gene TRBV7-2 combines with J gene TRBJ2-6; TRBD1 is a possible D gene (5 bases). This CDR3 comprises 17 residues. Trimming cost V 1 base and J 1 base, with 11 bases left between them. CDR1 SGHTA and CDR2 FQGNSA come from the germline V gene. The CDR3 protein is CASSLGAAGSGANVLTF. CDR3 in DNA: TGTGCCAGCAGCTTAGGGGCGGCAGGGTCTGGGGCCAACGTCCTGACTTTC.

This clonotype occurred a few times. The chain carries TRBV6-5 and TRBJ2-1, with TRBD1 matching 7 bases. Germline V lookup: CDR1 MNHEY, CDR2 SVGAGI. The ends lost 4 bases at V and 3 bases at J; junction bases unmatched: 9. The CDR3 is made up of 16 amino acids. CDR3 nucleotide sequence: TGTGCCAGCAGTTCGGACCGGGACAGAGGCTACAATGAGCAGTTCTTC. Amino acid sequence: CASSSDRDRGYNEQFF.

This chain joins TRBV20-1 and TRBJ2-3, with TRBD2 identical over 11 bases. V shed 1 base and J 5 bases; nucleotides not matched to a gene: 8. The CDR3 consists of 16 residues. Looked up from germline, CDR1 is DFQATT and CDR2 is SNEGSKA (reference sequence). This CDR3 reads CSARGTSGSTRDTQYF. CDR3 bases: TGCAGTGCTAGAGGAACTAGCGGGAGTACTCGAGATACGCAGTATTTT.

This clonotype was detected a few times. The chain recombines TRBV29-1 with TRBJ1-4; 9 bases line up with TRBD1. Losses at the gene ends were 7 bases for V and 8 bases for J; bases not matched to a gene: 14. Germline V gene sequence: CDR1 SQVTM, CDR2 ANQGSEA. The CDR3 runs to 15 residues. DNA of the CDR3: TGCAGCGCTTCGCCTGGGACAGGGATTACAGAAAAACTGTTTTTT. Translating it yields CSASPGTGITEKLFF.